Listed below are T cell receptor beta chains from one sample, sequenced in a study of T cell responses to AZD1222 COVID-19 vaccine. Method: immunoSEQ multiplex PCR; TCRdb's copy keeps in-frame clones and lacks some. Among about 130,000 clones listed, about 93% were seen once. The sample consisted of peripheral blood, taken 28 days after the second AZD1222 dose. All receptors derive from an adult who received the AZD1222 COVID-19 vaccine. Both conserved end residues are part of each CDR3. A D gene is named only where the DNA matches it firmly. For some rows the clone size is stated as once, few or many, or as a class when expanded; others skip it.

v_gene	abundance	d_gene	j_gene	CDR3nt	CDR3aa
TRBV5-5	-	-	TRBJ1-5	TGTGCCAGCAGCTTGGATGCAGGGGCTCAGCCCCAGCATTTT	CASSLDAGAQPQHF
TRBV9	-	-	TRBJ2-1	TGTGCCAGCAGCCCCCCCCCAGGGACCTACAATGAGCAGTTCTTC	CASSPPPGTYNEQFF
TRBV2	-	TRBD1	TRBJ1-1	TGTGCCAGCAGTGGATTAGGACAGGGGAACACTGAAGCTTTCTTT	CASSGLGQGNTEAFF
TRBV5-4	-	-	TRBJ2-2	TGTGCCATCCAGGCGCGGACCGGGGAGCTGTTTTTT	CAIQARTGELFF
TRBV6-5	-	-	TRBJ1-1	TGTGCCAGCAGTTACAGTTTGAACACTGAAGCTTTCTTT	CASSYSLNTEAFF
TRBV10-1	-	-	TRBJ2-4	TGCGCCACCAAAGGACCGGTATGGAACATTCAGTACTTC	CATKGPVWNIQYF
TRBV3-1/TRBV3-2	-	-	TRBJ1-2	TGTGCCAGCAGCCATCTTAATACAGGGACTAACTATGGCTACACCTTC	CASSHLNTGTNYGYTF
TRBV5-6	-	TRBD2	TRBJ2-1	TGTGCCAGCAGCACGGGACTAGCAGTGAATGAGCAGTTCTTC	CASSTGLAVNEQFF
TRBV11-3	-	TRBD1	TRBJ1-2	TGTGCCAGCGGCGCCATGGGGACAGGGCGAGACTATGGCTACACCTTC	CASGAMGTGRDYGYTF
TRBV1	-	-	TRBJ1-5	TGCACCAGCAGCCCCCTAGGCAGGGAGTCCAATCAGCCCCAGCATTTT	CTSSPLGRESNQPQHF
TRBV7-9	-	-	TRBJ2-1	TGTGCCAGCAGCTTAGGTCGTGGGTTGTATTCCTACAATGAGCAGTTCTTC	CASSLGRGLYSYNEQFF
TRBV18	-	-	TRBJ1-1	TGTGCCAGCTCACCCTCCAGGTTACTAGGCACTGAAGCTTTCTTT	CASSPSRLLGTEAFF
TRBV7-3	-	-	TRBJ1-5	TGTGCCAGCAGCTTAATGGGGGACCAGCCCCAGCATTTT	CASSLMGDQPQHF
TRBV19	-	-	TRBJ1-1	TGTGCCAGTGACCTAGGGCAGGGTGGCACTGAAGCTTTCTTT	CASDLGQGGTEAFF
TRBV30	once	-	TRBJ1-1	TGTGCCTGGAAGAGGGTTCTACCTATGAACACTGAAGCTTTCTTT	CAWKRVLPMNTEAFF
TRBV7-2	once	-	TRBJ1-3	TGTGCCAGCAGCTTAAACGCCTATGGTGGAAACACCATATATTTT	CASSLNAYGGNTIYF
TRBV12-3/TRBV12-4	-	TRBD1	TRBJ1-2	TGTGCCACCGCAACAGGGGTCGGCTACACCTTC	CATATGVGYTF
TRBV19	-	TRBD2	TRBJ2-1	TGTGCCAGTAGCCTAGCGGGGGGATACAATGAGCAGTTCTTC	CASSLAGGYNEQFF
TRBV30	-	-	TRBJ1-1	TGTGCCTGGAGTAACAGGGTAGACACTGAAGCTTTCTTT	CAWSNRVDTEAFF
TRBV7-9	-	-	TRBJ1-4	TGTGCCAGCAGCCGGGCTGAGGGAGAGGGGGTTTTT	CASSRAEGEGVF
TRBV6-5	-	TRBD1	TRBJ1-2	TGTGCCAGCAGCACGGGACAGGAGTTCTATGGCTACACCTTC	CASSTGQEFYGYTF
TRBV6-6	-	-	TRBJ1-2	TGTGCCAGCAGTTACTTTGTGACACCACCTAGGGGATACACCTTC	CASSYFVTPPRGYTF